Detailed here is one TCR beta chain. No antigen is known for it. Primers used in a second PCR of roughly 6 to 12 cycles were a sample-barcoded 5' primer and a J-beta primer mix. A template-switch adaptor containing 12 random nucleotides labeled each cDNA molecule. TCRdb itself ran the 5' RACE reads through MiXCR, one entry per CDR3 protein. In the table there are about 1,000,000 distinct CDR3 sequences, 40% to 45% of which are singletons. This sample stems from a study of blood T cells in healthy people across ages. All donors came from Russia, were Caucasian and healthy, and spanned ages roughly 6 to 95. The CDR3 runs 14 residues. Germline loops: CDR1 MNHEY, CDR2 SVGAGI. General study points: It was not known whether donors were CMV positive (a possible confounder of expanded clonotype changes). Greater diversity and more naive CD4+ cells were seen in long-lived donors than in aged donors.

The source of this sequence is a woman aged 55-69 years in good health. The chain links TRBV6-5 to TRBJ2-4; the D call may be TRBD1 or TRBD2 (5 bases each). The tail of the sequence fits TRBJ2-5 better, so the J call may be wrong. Material for sequencing was blood. DNA of the CDR3: TGTGCCAGCAAGGAAGAGGGACGGGTGGAGACCCAGTACTTC. Its protein product is CASKEEGRVETQYF.